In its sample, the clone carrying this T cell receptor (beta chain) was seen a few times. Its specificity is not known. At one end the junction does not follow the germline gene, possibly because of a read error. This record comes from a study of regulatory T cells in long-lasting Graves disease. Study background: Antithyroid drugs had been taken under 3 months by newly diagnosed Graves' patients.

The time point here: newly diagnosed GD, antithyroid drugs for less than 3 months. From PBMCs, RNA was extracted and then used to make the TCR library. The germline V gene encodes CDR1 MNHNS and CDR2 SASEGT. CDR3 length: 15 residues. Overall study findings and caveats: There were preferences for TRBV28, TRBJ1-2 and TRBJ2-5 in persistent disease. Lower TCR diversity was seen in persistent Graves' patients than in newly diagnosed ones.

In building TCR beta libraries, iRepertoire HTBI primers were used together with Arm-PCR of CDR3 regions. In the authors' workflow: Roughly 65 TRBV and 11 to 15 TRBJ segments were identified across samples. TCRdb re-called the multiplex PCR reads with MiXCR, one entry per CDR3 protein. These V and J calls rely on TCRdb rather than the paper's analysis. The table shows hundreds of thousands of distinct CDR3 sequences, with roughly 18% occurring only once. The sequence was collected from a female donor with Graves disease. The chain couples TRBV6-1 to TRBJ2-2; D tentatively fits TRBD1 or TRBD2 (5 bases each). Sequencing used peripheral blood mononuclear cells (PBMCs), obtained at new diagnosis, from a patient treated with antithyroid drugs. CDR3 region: CASHQSGRGTGELLF. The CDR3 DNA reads TGTGCCAGCCACCAGAGCGGAAGGGGCACCGGGGAGCTGCTTTTT.